This TCR beta chain was recovered during a study of T cell responses to AZD1222 COVID-19 vaccine. Study-wide findings and caveats: The breadth and depth of Spike-specific TCRs increased once two AZD1222 doses had been given.

The repertoire was sequenced with immunoSEQ multiplex PCR; TCRdb's copy has only in-frame clones and lacks some. The table records 120,000 to 150,000 clones, 90% to 95% of them present only once. In the case of this clone: Its antigen is still unknown.

Germline V lookup: CDR1 MGHDK, CDR2 SYGVNS. V was pared by 6 bases and J by 2 bases, with 14 bases between. This CDR3 region has 15 residues. The V call is TRBV25-1, the J call TRBJ2-1; D is possibly TRBD1 or TRBD2 (6 bases each). This receptor was taken from an adult in good health. Material: peripheral blood, obtained on day 0 of AZD1222 vaccination. Here the CDR3 reads CASSPEGGPYNEQFF. The CDR3 nucleotides are TGTGCCAGCAGCCCCGAGGGGGGCCCCTACAATGAGCAGTTCTTC. The variable domain in full, with the rest retrieved from reference TRBV25-1 and TRBJ2-1, is EADIYQTPRYLVIGTGKKITLECSQTMGHDKMYWYQQDPGMELHLIHYSYGVNSTEKGDLSSESTVSRIRTEHFPLTLESARPSHTSQYLCASSPEGGPYNEQFFGPGTRLTVL.